This passage covers 31 T cell receptor beta chains from one sample sequenced in a study of control samples from healthy donors and cancer patients. Libraries were prepared by immunoSEQ multiplex PCR; TCRdb keeps only in-frame clonotypes and omits some of them. Found here are some 100,000 clones, more than 85% of them singletons; the top ten hold roughly 7.7%. Sequencing was performed on blood. The receptor set was obtained from a man aged 25 to 40 in good health.

CDR3 DNA sequence: TGTGCCAGCCGGACAGGCGATAATTCACCCCTCCACTTT. Amino acid sequence: CASRTGDNSPLHF. This rearrangement joins TRBV6-5 to TRBJ1-6, with 7 bases matching TRBD1. V lost 8 bases and J lost 5; bases outside the gene matches: 3. Per germline, CDR1 MNHEY and CDR2 SVGAGI. CDR3 length equals 13 residues.

This chain links TRBV28 with TRBJ2-4; no clear D gene. The germline V gene encodes CDR1 MDHEN and CDR2 SYDVKM. This CDR3 contains 15 residues. Trimming removed 3 bases at V and 0 bases at J, with 9 bases between. The CDR3: CASSLMDLAKNIQYF. For the CDR3, the DNA is TGTGCCAGCAGTTTGATGGATTTAGCCAAAAACATTCAGTACTTC.

The chain carries TRBV30 and TRBJ2-2, with unresolved D. This CDR3 comprises 13 residues. Germline loops: CDR1 GTSNPN, CDR2 SVGIG (reference sequence). V was pared by 5 bases and J by 8 bases, with 15 bases between. CDR3 DNA: TGTGCCTGGTCCAAACAAGGATTAGGGGAGCTGTTTTTT. Its protein product is CAWSKQGLGELFF.

The chain couples TRBV6-2 or TRBV6-3 to TRBJ2-1; 7 positions agree with TRBD2. The CDR3 runs 15 residues. CDR1 and CDR2 (germline): MNHEY, SVGEGT. The V gene end was trimmed by 0 bases and the J gene end by 4 bases; junction bases not matched to a gene: 3. The CDR3: CASSYSTGGYNEQFF. The CDR3 nucleotides are TGTGCCAGCAGTTACTCGACGGGGGGATACAATGAGCAGTTCTTC.

This chain links TRBV2 with TRBJ1-4; TRBD1 agrees at 7 bases. This CDR3 spans 13 amino acids. The germline gives CDR1 SNHLY, CDR2 FYNNEI. V dropped 7 bases and J dropped 8; count of bases not matched to a gene: 7. CDR3 amino acids: CASNGQAGEKLFF. The CDR3 coding sequence is TGTGCCAGCAATGGACAGGCGGGCGAAAAACTGTTTTTT.

This clone turned up a few times. The chain has TRBV7-9 and TRBJ1-3; D is unclear. Looked up from germline, CDR1 is SEHNR and CDR2 is FQNEAQ (reference sequence). V lost 1 base, J lost 2 bases, and 6 bases lay in between. The CDR3 is 14 residues long. The CDR3 region is CASSLVGPGNTIYF. The CDR3 DNA reads TGTGCCAGCAGCTTAGTCGGGCCTGGAAACACCATATATTTT. The whole variable domain, remainder taken from reference TRBV7-9 and TRBJ1-3, is DTGVSQNPRHKITKRGQNVTFRCDPISEHNRLYWYRQTLGQGPEFLTYFQNEAQLEKSRLLSDRFSAERPKGSFSTLEIQRTEQGDSAMYLCASSLVGPGNTIYFGEGSWLTVV.

The chain recombines TRBV4-3 with TRBJ2-1, with 10 bases identical to TRBD2. The CDR3 is 15 amino acids. Trimming removed 4 bases from V and 8 bases from J; junction bases left unmatched: 8. Germline CDR1 is LGHNA and CDR2 is YSLEER. The CDR3 sequence is CASSPSGRAFDEQFF. The CDR3, as DNA: TGCGCCAGCAGCCCGAGCGGGAGGGCCTTCGATGAGCAGTTCTTC.

The J gene is TRBJ2-6, the V gene TRBV28; D call uncertain. Trimming pared 5 bases from V and 1 base from J, leaving 9 bases between. CDR1 is MDHEN and CDR2 is SYDVKM in the germline V gene. This CDR3 has 15 residues. The CDR3 here is CASSPTASGANVLTF. The CDR3 region has the DNA TGTGCCAGCAGTCCAACAGCGTCTGGGGCCAACGTCCTGACTTTC.

V usage is TRBV18 and J usage is TRBJ2-2; 7 bases fit TRBD2. This CDR3 region has 16 residues. V shed 1 base, J shed 0 bases, and the junction held 2 bases outside the gene matches. CDR1 KGHSH and CDR2 LQKENI come from the germline V gene. CDR3 DNA sequence: TGTGCCAGCTCACCACGGGAGGGCCCGAACACCGGGGAGCTGTTTTTT. Translation: CASSPREGPNTGELFF.

CDR3 sequence: CASSLGSAGGEGDNEQFF. The DNA of the CDR3 is TGCGCCAGCAGCTTGGGTTCGGCGGGAGGGGAGGGGGACAATGAGCAGTTCTTC. The chain combines TRBV5-1 with TRBJ2-1; 9 bases match TRBD2. Germline lookup yields CDR1 SGHRS and CDR2 YFSETQ. The length of the CDR3 is 18 residues. V was pared by 0 bases and J by 5 bases, with 12 bases of the junction left unmatched.

This clone has more than one count but fewer than ten. The chain carries TRBV4-1 and TRBJ1-2, with D unresolved. CDR3 length: 16 residues. Trimming took off 4 bases at V and 0 bases at J, with 15 bases between the two ends. Germline V gene sequence: CDR1 MGHRA, CDR2 YSYEKL. CDR3 nucleotide sequence: TGCGCCAGCAGCCCCATGGGAGCCCTTGCTAACTATGGCTACACCTTC. Amino acid sequence: CASSPMGALANYGYTF.

The chain recombines TRBV6-2 or TRBV6-3 with TRBJ2-3; 13 bases fit TRBD2. J gave up 4 bases and V 2 bases, and 6 bases lay outside the gene matches. Germline V gene sequence: CDR1 MNHEY, CDR2 SVGEGT. This CDR3 spans 17 amino acids. In nucleotides, the CDR3 is TGTGCCAGCAGTTACGGCTCAGGACTAGCGGGAGCAGATACGCAGTATTTT. It is translated as CASSYGSGLAGADTQYF.

This clone was found once. CDR3 nucleotide sequence: TGTGCCAGCAGGGGGGCAGGGGAGGTTGAAAAACTGTTTTTT. It encodes CASRGAGEVEKLFF. This chain joins TRBV5-6 and TRBJ1-4; tentative D call: TRBD1 (6 bases). V lost 5 bases, J lost 7 bases, and 15 bases lay in between. CDR1 is SGHDT, CDR2 YYEEEE, per germline. This CDR3 is built from 14 residues.

This chain joins TRBV6-5 and TRBJ1-2; D might be TRBD1 (6 bases). This CDR3 contains 14 residues. Trimming left V 5 bases short and J 2 bases short, with 12 bases between. Germline lookup yields CDR1 MNHEY and CDR2 SVGAGI. The CDR3 spells CASSPLGANYGYTF. The DNA of the CDR3 is TGTGCCAGCAGTCCGTTGGGGGCGAACTATGGCTACACCTTC.

This chain links TRBV11-3 with TRBJ2-5, with 12 bases lining up with TRBD2. The CDR3 has 15 amino acids. The J segment lost 3 bases and the V segment lost 1 base, leaving 0 bases of the junction unmatched. Looked up from germline, CDR1 is SGHNT and CDR2 is YENEEA. CDR3 loop: CASSLGLAGEETQYF. CDR3 nucleotides: TGTGCCAGCAGCTTAGGACTAGCGGGAGAAGAGACCCAGTACTTC.

The genes are TRBV27 and TRBJ2-1, with 7 bases that match TRBD1. The CDR3 runs to 15 residues. V lost 5 bases to trimming and J lost 2 bases; unmatched junction nucleotides: 6. Germline CDR1 MNHEY, CDR2 SMNVEV (reference sequence). This chain's CDR3 is CASSTYRGPYNEQFF. In DNA, the CDR3 is TGTGCCAGCAGTACATACAGGGGACCCTACAATGAGCAGTTCTTC.

The rearrangement uses TRBV6-6 and TRBJ2-7; D may be TRBD2 (6 bases). This CDR3 is built from 14 residues. CDR1 MNHNY and CDR2 SVGAGI come from the germline V gene (reference sequence). V was cut by 4 bases and J by 0 bases, with 10 bases left in between. CDR3 sequence (DNA): TGTGCCAGCAGTTGGGAGGAAAACTCCTACGAGCAGTACTTC. This encodes CASSWEENSYEQYF.

The chain joins TRBV5-6 to TRBJ2-5; the D is unclear. Trimming removed 0 bases at V and 4 bases at J, with 7 bases between. Germline assignment: CDR1 SGHDT and CDR2 YYEEEE. The CDR3 is made up of 13 amino acids. The chain's CDR3 is CASSLDRGETQYF. The CDR3, as DNA: TGTGCCAGCAGCTTGGACAGAGGAGAGACCCAGTACTTC.

The chain employs TRBV7-2 and TRBJ2-1, with 8 bases fitting TRBD2. Germline V gene data show CDR1 as SGHTA and CDR2 as FQGNSA. V trimming: 5 bases; J trimming: 6 bases; junction bases outside the gene matches: 9. CDR3 length equals 15 residues. The CDR3 region has the DNA TGTGCCAGCAGCCCTGAAGGAGGGACTAGCAATGAGCAGTTCTTC. As protein: CASSPEGGTSNEQFF. Drawing the rest from reference TRBV7-2 and TRBJ2-1, the complete variable domain is GAGVSQSPSNKVTEKGKDVELRCDPISGHTALYWYRQSLGQGLEFLIYFQGNSAPDKSGLPSDRFSAERTGGSVSTLTIQRTQQEDSAVYLCASSPEGGTSNEQFFGPGTRLTVL.

The chain recombines TRBV30 with TRBJ2-5; 7 bases map to TRBD1. V dropped 2 bases and J dropped 3; count of bases not matched to a gene: 9. The CDR3 is 15 residues long. Germline CDR1 is GTSNPN and CDR2 is SVGIG (reference sequence). DNA for the CDR3: TGTGCCTGGAGTATCGTGACAGGGCCTAAAGAGACCCAGTACTTC. Its protein product is CAWSIVTGPKETQYF.

This rearrangement joins TRBV10-1 to TRBJ2-2; TRBD1 might be the D (5 bases). Trimming shortened V by 6 bases and J by 3 bases, and 11 bases separated the two germline ends. Per germline, CDR1 WNHNN and CDR2 SYGVQD (reference sequence). This CDR3 comprises 14 residues. The CDR3 loop is CASSSDRYTGELFF. DNA of the CDR3: TGCGCCAGCAGCTCCGACAGATACACCGGGGAGCTGTTTTTT.

This clone was seen only once. The chain carries TRBV10-3 and TRBJ1-4; D perhaps matches TRBD1 (6 bases). Germline V gene data show CDR1 as ENHRY and CDR2 as SYGVKD. The CDR3 has 16 residues. Written as DNA, the CDR3 is TGTGCAACAGGGACTCCAGGACTCACAACTAATGAAAAACTGTTTTTT. Residues: CATGTPGLTTNEKLFF.

The chain links TRBV29-1 to TRBJ1-2; 10 nucleotides match TRBD1. Germline V CDR1 and CDR2: SQVTM, ANQGSEA. CDR3 length equals 11 residues. With V trimmed by 6 bases and J by 10 bases, 5 bases remained unmatched. The CDR3 coding sequence is TGCAGCGTCAGGGACAGGGGAAACTACACCTTC. It encodes CSVRDRGNYTF.

This clone has a handful of counts. This chain links TRBV27 with TRBJ2-1; 7 bases agree with TRBD2. Looked up from germline, CDR1 is MNHEY and CDR2 is SMNVEV (reference sequence). The CDR3 runs 15 residues. J gave up 5 bases and V 3 bases, and 7 bases lay outside the gene matches. The CDR3 DNA is TGTGCCAGCAGTTTGGGGGGGGTCGTACACAATGAGCAGTTCTTC. Protein: CASSLGGVVHNEQFF.

V and J are TRBV28 and TRBJ2-5; D perhaps matches TRBD2 (5 bases). V lost 2 bases to trimming and J lost 3 bases, with 7 bases between them. CDR1 MDHEN and CDR2 SYDVKM come from the germline V gene. The CDR3 runs 13 residues. Here the CDR3 DNA reads TGTGCCAGCAGTTTAATCGGGAAAGAGACCCAGTACTTC. Amino acid sequence: CASSLIGKETQYF.

The chain is built from TRBV20-1 and TRBJ2-1; D gene unclear. Per the germline V gene, CDR1 is DFQATT and CDR2 is SNEGSKA (reference sequence). Trimming stripped 3 bases from V and 10 bases from J, with 16 bases between. This CDR3 region has 13 residues. CDR3 nucleotides: TGCAGTGCTAGTCCCGGGCTTGTGGTGGAGCAGTTCTTC. Amino acids: CSASPGLVVEQFF.

The chain is built from TRBV28 and TRBJ1-5, with a possible D match to TRBD1 (5 bases). V dropped 5 bases and J dropped 0 bases, with 20 bases sitting between them. Per germline, CDR1 MDHEN and CDR2 SYDVKM. There are 18 residues in the CDR3. CDR3 nucleotide sequence: TGTGCCAGCAGTCCGAGCTTTGGGGGGGATTATAGCAATCAGCCCCAGCATTTT. It translates to CASSPSFGGDYSNQPQHF.

This clone was recorded many times. The gene calls are TRBV5-8 and TRBJ1-2; D may be TRBD1 (5 bases). The CDR3 is 16 residues long. Per germline, CDR1 SGHTS and CDR2 YDEGEE. Deletions cut 0 bases from V and 4 bases from J, with 16 bases between. CDR3 sequence reads: CASSLDGAALGYGYTF. As DNA, the CDR3 is TGTGCCAGCAGCTTGGATGGGGCAGCTTTAGGCTATGGCTACACCTTC.

The rearrangement uses TRBV5-6 and TRBJ2-7; the D is unclear. In germline, CDR1 is SGHDT, CDR2 YYEEEE. V gave up 0 bases and J gave up 7 bases, with 17 bases separating them. The CDR3 consists of 15 residues. The CDR3 spells CASSLVGLSSGEQYV. In DNA form, the CDR3 reads TGTGCCAGCAGCTTGGTTGGCCTAAGTAGTGGGGAGCAGTACGTC.

J is TRBJ1-5 and V is TRBV2; 8 bases are a match to TRBD1. Unmatched junction bases numbered 12, after V lost 6 bases and J lost 8 bases. Germline assignment: CDR1 SNHLY and CDR2 FYNNEI. The CDR3 has 15 amino acids. The CDR3 spells CASRAGQAAFEPQHF. The CDR3 nucleotides read TGTGCCAGCAGGGCGGGACAGGCCGCTTTTGAGCCCCAGCATTTT.

The gene calls are TRBV3-1 (or the pseudogene TRBV3-2) and TRBJ2-1; perhaps TRBD2 as D (6 bases). The V end was cut by 4 bases, the J end by 1 base, with 23 bases between. Per the germline V gene, CDR1 is LGHDT and CDR2 is YNNKEL (reference sequence). The CDR3 has 19 residues. The CDR3 is CASSLGWLARSRSYNEQFF. The CDR3 coding sequence is TGTGCCAGCAGCCTTGGGTGGCTAGCGAGGTCCCGTTCCTACAATGAGCAGTTCTTC.